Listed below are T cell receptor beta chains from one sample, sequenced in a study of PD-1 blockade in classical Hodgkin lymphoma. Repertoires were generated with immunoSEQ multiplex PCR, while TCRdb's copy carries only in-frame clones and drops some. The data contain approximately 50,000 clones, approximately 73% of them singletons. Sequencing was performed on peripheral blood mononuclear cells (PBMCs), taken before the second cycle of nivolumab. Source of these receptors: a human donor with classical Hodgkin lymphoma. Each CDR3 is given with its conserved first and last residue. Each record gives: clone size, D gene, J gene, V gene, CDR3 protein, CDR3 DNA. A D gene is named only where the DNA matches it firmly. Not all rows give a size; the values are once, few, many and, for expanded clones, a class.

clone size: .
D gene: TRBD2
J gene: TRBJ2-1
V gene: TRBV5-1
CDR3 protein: CASDKAGTYNEQFF
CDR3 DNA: TGCGCCAGCGATAAAGCGGGAACCTACAATGAGCAGTTCTTC

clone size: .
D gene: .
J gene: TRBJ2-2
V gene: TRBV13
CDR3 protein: CASSPRQAPGELFF
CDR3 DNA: TGTGCCAGCAGCCCCCGACAGGCCCCCGGGGAGCTGTTTTTT

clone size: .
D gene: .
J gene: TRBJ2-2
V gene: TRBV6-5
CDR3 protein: CASSYSSANTGELFF
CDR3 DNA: TGTGCCAGCAGTTACTCCTCCGCGAACACCGGGGAGCTGTTTTTT

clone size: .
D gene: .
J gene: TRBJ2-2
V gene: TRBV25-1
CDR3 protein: CASSEWGVRGELFF
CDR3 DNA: TGTGCCAGCAGTGAATGGGGGGTGAGGGGGGAGCTGTTTTTT

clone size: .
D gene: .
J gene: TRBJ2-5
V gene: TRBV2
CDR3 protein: CASSREGGGVETQYF
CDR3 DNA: TGTGCCAGCAGTCGAGAGGGAGGTGGGGTAGAGACCCAGTACTTC

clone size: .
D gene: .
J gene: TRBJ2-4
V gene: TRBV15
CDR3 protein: CATRVAGSENIQYF
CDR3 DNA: TGTGCCACCAGAGTCGCGGGAAGCGAAAACATTCAGTACTTC

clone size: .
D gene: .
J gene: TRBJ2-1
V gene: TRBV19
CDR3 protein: CASTPGADYNEQFF
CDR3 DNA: TGTGCCAGTACCCCCGGCGCGGATTACAATGAGCAGTTCTTC

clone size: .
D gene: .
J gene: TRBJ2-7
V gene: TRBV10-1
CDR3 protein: CASSSGRTYEQYF
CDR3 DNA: TGCGCCAGTTCCTCGGGACGGACCTACGAGCAGTACTTC

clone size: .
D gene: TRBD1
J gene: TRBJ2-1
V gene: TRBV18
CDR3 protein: CASSPFQGQGDEQFF
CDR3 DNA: TGTGCCAGCTCACCATTCCAGGGGCAGGGGGATGAGCAGTTCTTC

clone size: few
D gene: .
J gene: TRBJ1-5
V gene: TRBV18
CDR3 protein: CASSVRGANQPQHF
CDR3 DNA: TGTGCCAGCTCAGTCAGGGGCGCCAATCAGCCCCAGCATTTT

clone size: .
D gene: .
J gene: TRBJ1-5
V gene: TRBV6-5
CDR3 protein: CASSSRGYQPQHF
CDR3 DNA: TGTGCCAGCAGTTCCAGGGGTTACCAGCCCCAGCATTTT

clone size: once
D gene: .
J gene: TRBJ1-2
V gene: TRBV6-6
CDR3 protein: CASGINSDYGYTF
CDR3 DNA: TGTGCCAGCGGTATAAACTCCGACTATGGCTACACCTTC

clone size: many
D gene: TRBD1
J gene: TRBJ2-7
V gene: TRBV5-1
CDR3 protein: CASRQPTGGYEQYF
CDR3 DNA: TGCGCCAGCAGACAACCGACAGGGGGCTACGAGCAGTACTTC

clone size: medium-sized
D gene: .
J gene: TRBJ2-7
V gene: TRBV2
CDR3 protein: CASRAETVTYEQYF
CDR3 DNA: TGTGCCAGCAGGGCCGAAACAGTTACCTACGAGCAGTACTTC

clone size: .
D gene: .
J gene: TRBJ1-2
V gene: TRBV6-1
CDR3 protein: CASSERPWGLHYGYTF
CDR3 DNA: TGTGCCAGCAGTGAAAGGCCGTGGGGCCTACACTATGGCTACACCTTC

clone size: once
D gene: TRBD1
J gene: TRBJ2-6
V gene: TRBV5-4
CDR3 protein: CASSLGTGNGANVLTF
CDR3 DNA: TGTGCCAGCAGCTTGGGGACAGGGAACGGGGCCAACGTCCTGACTTTC

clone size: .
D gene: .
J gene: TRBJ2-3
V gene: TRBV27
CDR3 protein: CASSYGQGIDADTQYF
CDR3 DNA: TGTGCCAGCAGTTACGGCCAGGGAATCGACGCAGATACGCAGTATTTT

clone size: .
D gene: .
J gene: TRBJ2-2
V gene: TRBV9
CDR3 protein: CASSVTGNTGELFF
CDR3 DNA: TGTGCCAGCAGCGTTACAGGGAACACCGGGGAGCTGTTTTTT

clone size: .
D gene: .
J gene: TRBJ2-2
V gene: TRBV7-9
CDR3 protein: CASSLSVAGELFF
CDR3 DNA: TGTGCCAGCAGCTTATCGGTGGCCGGGGAGCTGTTTTTT

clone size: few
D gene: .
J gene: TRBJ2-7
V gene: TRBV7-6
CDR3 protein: CASSLRPVNSYEQYF
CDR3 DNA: TGTGCCAGCAGCTTGCGCCCAGTAAACTCCTACGAGCAGTACTTC

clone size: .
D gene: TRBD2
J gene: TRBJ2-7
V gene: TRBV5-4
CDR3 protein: CASSSPGTSGYEQYF
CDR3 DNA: TGTGCCAGCAGCTCGCCCGGGACTAGCGGCTACGAGCAGTACTTC

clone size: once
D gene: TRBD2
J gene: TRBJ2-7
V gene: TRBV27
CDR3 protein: CASSLSPTSGSPPVSYEQYF
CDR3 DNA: TGTGCCAGCAGTTTATCGCCGACTAGCGGGAGTCCTCCTGTCTCCTACGAGCAGTACTTC